Many counts were recorded for the clone carrying this T cell receptor (beta chain). Its antigen is not known. The CDR3 has 15 residues. Trimming pared 6 bases from V and 9 bases from J, leaving 21 bases between. A second about 6 to 12 cycle PCR used barcoded and J-beta primers. TCRdb analysed the 5' RACE reads with MiXCR anew, one entry per CDR3 protein. This sample yields 590,000 or so distinct CDR3 sequences, of which about 30% are seen a single time; roughly 14% belongs to the top ten. This specimen comes from a study of blood T cells in healthy people across ages. Study-wide results and caveats: Underestimates were what the diversity estimates from one million T cells were considered to be.

The chain links TRBV12-3 or TRBV12-4 to TRBJ2-4; possibly TRBD2 for D (6 bases). The source of this sequence is a woman of 80 years or more in good health. Sequencing used blood. The CDR3 protein is CASSPEGWQGVIQYF. In nucleotides, the CDR3 is TGTGCCAGCAGCCCGGAGGGATGGCAGGGTGTCATTCAGTACTTC.